A single sample is the source of the 13 T cell receptor beta chains below, sequenced in a study of T-cell reconstitution after alpha-beta-depleted transplantation in children. Researchers prepared the TCRbeta library using unique molecular identifiers, the study reports. TCRdb recomputed calls from the PCR reads with MiXCR, one row per CDR3 protein. The table includes almost 500,000 distinct CDR3 sequences, approximately 12% detected once. The sequencing used PBMCs from the stem cell graft donor, collected from the stem cell graft. The receptors come from a human donor who donated a stem cell graft to a child with combined immunodeficiency.

In its sample, this clonotype was seen a few times. This sequence joins TRBV5-5 and TRBJ2-7; no definite D call. The CDR3 runs to 14 residues. Trimming took off 2 bases at V and 3 bases at J, with 12 bases between the two ends. CDR1 and CDR2 (germline): SGHKS, YYEKEE (reference sequence). In nucleotides, the CDR3 is TGTGCCAGCAGCTTCCTACTACGGAACTACGAGCAGTACTTC. It specifies CASSFLLRNYEQYF.

This clonotype was seen a handful of times. V usage is TRBV5-5 and J usage is TRBJ2-7, with D perhaps matching TRBD1 (5 bases). Germline V CDR1 and CDR2: SGHKS, YYEKEE (reference sequence). V gave up 6 bases and J gave up 2 bases, with 12 bases separating them. The CDR3 is 13 residues long. The CDR3 reads CASISGSPYEQYF. As DNA, the CDR3 is TGTGCCAGCATTTCAGGGTCTCCCTACGAGCAGTACTTC.

This clonotype is deemed medium-sized (0.01 to 0.1%). The chain has TRBV15 and TRBJ2-3, with TRBD2 identical over 7 bases. Germline trimming cut 2 bases from V and 2 bases from J; bases unmatched to any gene: 4. CDR1 is LNHNV, CDR2 YYDKDF, per germline (reference sequence). There are 15 residues in the CDR3. CDR3 sequence: CATSRLAENTDTQYF. Here the CDR3 DNA reads TGTGCCACCAGCAGACTAGCGGAGAACACAGATACGCAGTATTTT.

The rearrangement uses TRBV5-1 and TRBJ2-2; 9 bases are a match to TRBD2. The germline CDR1 and CDR2 sequences are SGHRS and YFSETQ. V lost 4 bases and J lost 2; bases outside the gene matches: 12. The CDR3 covers 18 residues. In DNA, the CDR3 is TGCGCCAGCAGCACTGGCGCGAGCGGGGGGCTAAACACCGGGGAGCTGTTTTTT. Translation: CASSTGASGGLNTGELFF.

The V call is TRBV20-1, the J call TRBJ2-7; 8 positions match TRBD1. CDR3 length: 14 amino acids. J was trimmed by 0 bases and V by 3 bases; bases with no gene match: 4. Looked up from germline, CDR1 is DFQATT and CDR2 is SNEGSKA (reference sequence). DNA for the CDR3: TGCAGTGCTAGGAGGACAGGGTCCTCCTACGAGCAGTACTTC. Its translation: CSARRTGSSYEQYF.

This clonotype was counted only a few times. The chain couples TRBV6-2 or TRBV6-3 to TRBJ2-7; no clear D gene. V lost 7 bases, J lost 5 bases, and 18 bases lay in between. The CDR3 length is 14 residues. Germline loops: CDR1 MNHEY, CDR2 SVGEGT. DNA for the CDR3: TGTGCCAGCAAAAGAAGGCCTGCCGACCACGAGCAGTACTTC. Protein: CASKRRPADHEQYF.

The table lists this clonotype with many counts. The chain joins TRBV7-2 to TRBJ2-3, with 8 nucleotides matching TRBD2. The V and J ends lost 6 bases and 10 bases, in that order; junction bases with no gene match: 6. Germline V gene sequence: CDR1 SGHTA, CDR2 FQGNSA. The CDR3 has 12 residues. CDR3 sequence: CASSQPGLAQYF. DNA of the CDR3: TGTGCCAGCAGTCAGCCGGGACTAGCGCAGTATTTT.

This clonotype was recorded at least ten times. This chain links TRBV5-5 with TRBJ2-5; 8 bases are a match to TRBD1. Losses at the gene ends were 5 bases for V and 2 bases for J; bases not matched to a gene: 8. The CDR3 totals 15 residues. Germline V gives CDR1 SGHKS, CDR2 YYEKEE (reference sequence). CDR3 sequence (DNA): TGTGCCAGCAGACCTGACAGGGGAAAGCAAGAGACCCAGTACTTC. Its protein product is CASRPDRGKQETQYF. The variable domain in full, with the rest retrieved from reference TRBV5-5 and TRBJ2-5, is DAGVTQSPTHLIKTRGQQVTLRCSPISGHKSVSWYQQVLGQGPQFIFQYYEKEERGRGNFPDRFSARQFPNYSSELNVNALLLGDSALYLCASRPDRGKQETQYFGPGTRLLVL.

The chain is built from TRBV20-1 and TRBJ2-7, with D perhaps TRBD2 (5 bases). In germline, CDR1 is DFQATT, CDR2 SNEGSKA (reference sequence). There are 13 residues in the CDR3. Trimming took off 6 bases at V and 4 bases at J, with 16 bases between the two ends. The CDR3 sequence: CSANVPGMYEQYF. CDR3 in DNA: TGCAGTGCAAACGTTCCGGGGATGTACGAGCAGTACTTC.

This clonotype was seen many times. This chain links TRBV5-1 with TRBJ2-1; D might be TRBD2 (5 bases). CDR3 size: 13 residues. CDR1 is SGHRS and CDR2 is YFSETQ in the germline V gene. The ends were cut back, 2 bases at V and 5 bases at J, with 8 bases in the middle. CDR3 nucleotides: TGCGCCAGCAGCTTTGCTAGCAACAATGAGCAGTTCTTC. Amino acid sequence: CASSFASNNEQFF.

The chain employs TRBV6-1 and TRBJ2-5; D gene unclear. The CDR3 has 13 amino acids. Looked up from germline, CDR1 is MNHNS and CDR2 is SASEGT. Between the trimmed V and J ends, which lost 7 bases and 1 base, there was a span of 10 bases. In DNA form, the CDR3 reads TGTGCCAGCACTCCAGGCACCCAAGAGACCCAGTACTTC. It encodes CASTPGTQETQYF.

This clonotype occurred a few times. This sequence joins TRBV15 and TRBJ2-5; 9 bases map to TRBD1. The CDR3 extends over 16 amino acids. V lost 3 bases, J lost 0 bases, and 5 bases stayed unmatched. Per germline, CDR1 LNHNV and CDR2 YYDKDF (reference sequence). The CDR3 DNA is TGTGCCACCAGCAGGGACAGGGGCCCGTACCAAGAGACCCAGTACTTC. Translating it yields CATSRDRGPYQETQYF.

This clonotype occurred once. The rearrangement joins TRBV10-2 to TRBJ2-3; D may be TRBD1 (5 bases). V dropped 8 bases and J dropped 4 bases, with 16 bases sitting between them. The germline V gene has CDR1 WSHSY and CDR2 SAAADI. CDR3 length: 14 amino acids. In nucleotides, the CDR3 is TGCGCCAGCCGAGTTCAGGGAAGAGCAGATACGCAGTATTTT. Translated, it gives CASRVQGRADTQYF.